Listed below are T cell receptor beta chains from one sample, sequenced in a study of shared clonotypes between healthy human individuals. Profiled with immunoSEQ multiplex PCR; TCRdb holds only in-frame clones, not every one. The top ten clones hold 0.39% of a sample with 2 million to 2.5 million clones, roughly 93% of them seen once. The specimen sequenced was naive CD4+ T cells from PBMCs. All receptors derive from a man younger than 35 in good health. Some clones in this sample may be carry-over from other donors' samples. CDR3s include the opening cysteine and the closing phenylalanine or tryptophan.

v_call,cdr3_aa
TRBV18,CASSIATGPLYEQYF
TRBV18,CASSPTGNSNQPQHF
TRBV6-6,CASKNSAYEQYF
TRBV30,CAWVQYSYNSPLHF
TRBV7-9,CASSFRGGRNSGNTIYF
TRBV7-8,CASSSELAGSYEQYF
TRBV18,CASSPNEETQYF
TRBV11-2,CASSYRQGNYGYTF
TRBV23-1,CASRNRDGLTYEQYF
TRBV11-2,CASSFGETGNTIYF
TRBV5-1,CASTPAPPNYGYTF
TRBV4-3,CASSQRAGTSGEQFF
TRBV7-9,CASSFREDDEKLFF
TRBV18,CASSPRRGMDTGELFF
TRBV5-1,CASSLVSGRLYNEQFF
TRBV19,CASSIYPGQRTDTQYF
TRBV5-1,CASSSLASEKLFF
TRBV28,CASSLVREQPQHF
TRBV13,CASSQYRTGPLGPETQYF
TRBV28,CASSPRTGGNGNTIYF
TRBV2,CASNPSGANTGELFF
TRBV6-1,CASSEQGTGAPHGTQYF
TRBV28,CASSSRGQASDTQYF
TRBV6-5,CASRWGTGNYQPQHF
TRBV19,CASTGGQGPSSGNTIYF